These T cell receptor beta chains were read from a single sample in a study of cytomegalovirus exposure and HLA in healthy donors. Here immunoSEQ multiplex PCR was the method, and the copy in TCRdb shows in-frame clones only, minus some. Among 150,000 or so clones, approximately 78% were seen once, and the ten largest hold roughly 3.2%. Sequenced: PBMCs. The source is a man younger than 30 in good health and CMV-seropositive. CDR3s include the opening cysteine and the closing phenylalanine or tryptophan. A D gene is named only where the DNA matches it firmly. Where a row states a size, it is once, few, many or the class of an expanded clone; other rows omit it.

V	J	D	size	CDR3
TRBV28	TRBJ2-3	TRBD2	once	CASSDPRTSGYGTDTQYF
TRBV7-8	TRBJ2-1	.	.	CASSSFARVTYNEQFF
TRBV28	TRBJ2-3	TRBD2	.	CASSPSLGAGGVTEAQYF
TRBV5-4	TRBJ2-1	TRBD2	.	CASSPRLAGELNEQFF
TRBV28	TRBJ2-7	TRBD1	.	CASRSGGSYEQYF
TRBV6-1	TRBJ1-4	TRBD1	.	CASSRQGPNEKLFF
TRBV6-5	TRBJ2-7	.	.	CASSYQGRGEQYF
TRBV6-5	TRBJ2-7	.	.	CASSPQIQRAYEQYF
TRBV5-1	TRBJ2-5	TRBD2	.	CASSLNLAGRVRETQYF
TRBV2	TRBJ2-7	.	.	CASSEGTGEIYEQYF
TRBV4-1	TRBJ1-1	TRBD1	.	CASRTPGQGNTEAFF
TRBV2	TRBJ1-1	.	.	CASSRTLSNTEAFF
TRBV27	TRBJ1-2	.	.	CASTPRGGVNYGYTF
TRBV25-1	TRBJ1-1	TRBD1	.	CASSLRGGRSEAFF
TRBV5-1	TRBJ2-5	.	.	CASSYSGLEETQYF
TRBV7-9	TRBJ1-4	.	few	CASSETYEKLFF
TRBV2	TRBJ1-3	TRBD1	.	CASSETGASGNTIYF
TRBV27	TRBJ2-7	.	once	CASSLSWPGMNEQYF
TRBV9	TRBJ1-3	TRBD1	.	CASSVGQGDGNTIYF
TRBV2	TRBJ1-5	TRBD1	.	CASSASGTASSNQPQHF
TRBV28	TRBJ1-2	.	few	CASSVPANYGYTF
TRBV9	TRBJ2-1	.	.	CASSVVMASFRYNEQFF
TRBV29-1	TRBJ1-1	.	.	CSVEGRSLRVRAFF
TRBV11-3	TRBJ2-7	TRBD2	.	CASSLGEGLEQYF
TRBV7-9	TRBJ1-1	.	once	CASSLGQGNTEAFF
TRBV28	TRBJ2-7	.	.	CASNIQGSYEQYF
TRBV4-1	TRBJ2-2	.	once	CASSQEGGAIDTGELFF
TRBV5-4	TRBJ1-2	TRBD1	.	CASSPPGQGAYGYTF
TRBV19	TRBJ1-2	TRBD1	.	CASSTHTGDYGYTF
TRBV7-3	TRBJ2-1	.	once	CASSTAGAAYNEQFF
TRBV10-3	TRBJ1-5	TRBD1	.	CAISDPPSSDRVDNQPQHF
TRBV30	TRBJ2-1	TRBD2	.	CAFHAGTSGSSYNEQFF
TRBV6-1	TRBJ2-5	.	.	CASSTRRSGPETQYF
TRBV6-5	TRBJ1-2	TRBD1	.	CATAGQNFYGYTF
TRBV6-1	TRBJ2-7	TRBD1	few	CASTSWGTGGYEQYF
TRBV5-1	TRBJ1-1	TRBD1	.	CASSKQGGLTEAFF
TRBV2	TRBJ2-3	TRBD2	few	CASSEATLMGTSPF
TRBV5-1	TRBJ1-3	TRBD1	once	CASSREGQGGGNTIYF
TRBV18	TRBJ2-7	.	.	CASSPDSSYEQYF
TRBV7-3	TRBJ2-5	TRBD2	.	CASSLYRRLAGGIREEETQYF
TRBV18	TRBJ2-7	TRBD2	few	CASSPSPSGRAYEQYF
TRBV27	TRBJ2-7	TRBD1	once	CASSLTGTGGYEQYF
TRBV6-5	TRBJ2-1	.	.	CASSYSTEQFF
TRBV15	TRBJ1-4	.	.	CATSRDGVATNEKLFF
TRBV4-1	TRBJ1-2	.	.	CASSREGGYTF